This T cell receptor beta chain appears in the sequencing data of a study of shared clonotypes between healthy human individuals. TCRdb's table, derived via immunoSEQ multiplex PCR, lists solely in-frame clones and lacks some. Altogether about 600,000 clones are present, nearly 97% being singletons, with the ten largest covering around 0.11%. Unmatched junction bases numbered 9, after V lost 4 bases and J lost 0 bases. In germline, CDR1 is MNHEY, CDR2 SMNVEV (reference sequence). The CDR3 extends over 17 amino acids. CD45RO-negative, CCR7-selected cells formed the naive CD8 fraction, which excluded terminally differentiated effector memory CD45RA+ cells.

This chain connects TRBV27 to TRBJ2-1; 7 nucleotides line up with TRBD2. Sample: naive CD8+ T cells sorted from blood. The source is a woman aged 30 to 39 in good health. In DNA form, the CDR3 reads TGTGCCAGCAGTTCCGACCCGACTAGCTTCTCCTACAATGAGCAGTTCTTC. Protein product: CASSSDPTSFSYNEQFF.